The following is a T cell receptor beta chain sequence with its context. Its antigen is not identified. Indicated treatment: roughly 10-day PBMC culture with coronavirus spike peptide pools or control peptides (ViraFEST assay). Researchers collected the unexposed donor's CD4+ T cells before the COVID-19 pandemic (2011-2018). From unexposed donors, CD4+ T cells were probed, cells permitting, with SARS-CoV-2 S/N and four cold-coronavirus spikes. This sample is drawn from a study of vaccination and CD4 T cells after COVID-19. Overall study results and limits: With convalescent patients, a median about 86% of reactive clones emerged solely after vaccination.

Once obtained from cultured CD4+ T cells, the DNA was sequenced using the Oncomine TCR Beta short-read assay. Using its own MiXCR run on the PCR reads, TCRdb lists one record per CDR3 protein. Altogether some 8,300 distinct CDR3 sequences are present, over 30% being singletons, with the ten largest covering about 28%. CDR3 size: 11 residues. J was trimmed by 10 bases and V by 9 bases; bases with no gene match: 7. CDR1 is LNHDA, CDR2 SQIVND, per germline (reference sequence). The sequenced material came from CD4+ T cells from blood, cultured in vitro. The sequence derives from a human donor in good health. This sequence joins TRBV19 and TRBJ1-1; 8 bases agree with TRBD1. The CDR3: CASRTGRAAFF. The CDR3 DNA reads TGTGCCAGCCGGACAGGGCGTGCAGCTTTCTTT.